Detailed here is one T cell receptor (beta chain). The source of the sample is a study of blood T cell repertoires in COVID-19. Clones were sequenced by immunoSEQ multiplex PCR, and TCRdb holds only the in-frame ones, with some missing. The sample includes approximately 300,000 clones, approximately 90% seen only once; the top ten take around 6.8%. J was trimmed by 7 bases and V by 4 bases; bases with no gene match: 12. This CDR3 has 17 residues. Germline V gene data show CDR1 as WSHSY and CDR2 as SAAADI. Sequencing was performed on peripheral blood. The source is a woman aged 25-40 years with COVID-19, enrolled during active disease. The chain combines TRBV10-2 with TRBJ2-3; the match to TRBD2 covers 12 bases. As DNA, the CDR3 is TGCGCCAGCAGTGCGATCCCGACTAGCGGGAGACCAAATACGCAGTATTTT. It translates to CASSAIPTSGRPNTQYF.